Listed here are 17 T cell receptor beta chains from one sample, sequenced in a study of blood T cells in healthy people across ages. A sample-barcoded 5' primer and a J-beta primer mix were used in a second PCR of about 6 to 12 cycles. TCRdb recomputed calls from the 5' RACE reads with MiXCR, one row per CDR3 protein. The repertoire holds 920,000 or so distinct CDR3 sequences, with less than 50% as singletons. The specimen was blood. The receptors derive from a woman aged 55 to 70 in good health.

The rearrangement joins TRBV7-9 to TRBJ2-3; D call uncertain. Germline V gives CDR1 SEHNR, CDR2 FQNEAQ (reference sequence). V shed 5 bases and J shed 5 bases, with 17 bases lying between them. This CDR3 has 15 amino acids. CDR3 nucleotides: TGTGCCAGCAGCCCAAGGGCTATGTTGGTAGATACGCAGTATTTT. Its translation is CASSPRAMLVDTQYF.

The table lists this clonotype with a few counts. This rearrangement joins TRBV9 to TRBJ1-4; D uncertain. The germline gives CDR1 SGDLS, CDR2 YYNGEE. The CDR3 sequence is 13 residues long. V gave up 3 bases and J gave up 6 bases, with 9 bases separating them. The CDR3 loop is CASSAEGYEKLFF. The CDR3 nucleotides are TGTGCCAGCAGCGCCGAGGGTTATGAAAAACTGTTTTTT. Variable domain in full (rest from reference TRBV9 and TRBJ1-4): DSGVTQTPKHLITATGQRVTLRCSPRSGDLSVYWYQQSLDQGLQFLIQYYNGEERAKGNILERFSAQQFPDLHSELNLSSLELGDSALYFCASSAEGYEKLFFGSGTQLSVL.

This clonotype was picked up many times. V is TRBV29-1 and J is TRBJ2-1, with 10 bases that match TRBD2. The germline V gene encodes CDR1 SQVTM and CDR2 ANQGSEA. The CDR3 totals 13 residues. The V segment lost 7 bases and the J segment 9 bases; nucleotides outside the gene matches: 9. Here the CDR3 reads CSAGSGRGPEQFF. CDR3 DNA: TGCAGCGCCGGGAGCGGGAGGGGACCTGAGCAGTTCTTC.

This clonotype was observed a handful of times. The rearrangement uses TRBV4-1 and TRBJ2-5; 8 bases fit TRBD2. This CDR3 has 15 residues. Germline CDR1 reads MGHRA; CDR2 reads YSYEKL. V shed 1 base, J shed 4 bases, and the junction held 5 bases outside the gene matches. CDR3 in amino acids: CASSQAGGVGETQYF. In DNA form, the CDR3 reads TGCGCCAGCAGCCAAGCGGGAGGGGTCGGAGAGACCCAGTACTTC.

The V call is TRBV6-5, the J call TRBJ1-5; TRBD1 might be the D (5 bases). The CDR3 has 13 amino acids. Germline V gene sequence: CDR1 MNHEY, CDR2 SVGAGI. V was clipped by 5 bases and J by 9 bases, with 14 bases between them. The CDR3 DNA reads as TGTGCCAGCAGTAGGGACCGCGACTTGCCCCAGCATTTT. Its protein product is CASSRDRDLPQHF.

The V and J genes are TRBV27 and TRBJ2-5; 8 bases line up with TRBD1. The J call is in doubt because the DNA end fits TRBJ2-7 better. The length of the CDR3 is 15 residues. The germline V gene has CDR1 MNHEY and CDR2 SMNVEV (reference sequence). The CDR3 DNA follows: TGTGCCAGCAGCAAACCGACAGGGGCCTCCGGCGAGCAGTACTTC. Its protein is CASSKPTGASGEQYF.

This clonotype was seen ten or more times. The rearrangement uses TRBV7-2 and TRBJ2-5, with D possibly TRBD2 on 5 matching bases. Germline V CDR1 and CDR2: SGHTA, FQGNSA. Trimming left V 5 bases short and J 3 bases short, with 13 bases between. There are 14 residues in the CDR3. The DNA of the CDR3 is TGTGCCAGCAGCGGACTCCTGGGAAAAGAGACCCAGTACTTC. The encoded protein is CASSGLLGKETQYF. Complete variable domain (other parts from reference TRBV7-2 and TRBJ2-5): GAGVSQSPSNKVTEKGKDVELRCDPISGHTALYWYRQSLGQGLEFLIYFQGNSAPDKSGLPSDRFSAERTGGSVSTLTIQRTQQEDSAVYLCASSGLLGKETQYFGPGTRLLVL.

Comments on this clonotype: The junction differs from germline at one of its ends, possibly a read error. The V gene is TRBV7-6, the J gene TRBJ2-3; D call uncertain. The germline gives CDR1 SGHVS, CDR2 FNYEAQ. This CDR3 has 17 amino acids. The CDR3 sequence is CASSLRMSPKPTDTHYF. Here the CDR3 DNA reads TGTGCCAGCAGCTTGAGGATGAGTCCCAAGCCCACAGATACGCATTATTTT. Full variable domain (rest looked up from reference TRBV7-6 and TRBJ2-3): GAGVSQSPRYKVTKRGQDVALRCDPISGHVSLYWYRQALGQGPEFLTYFNYEAQQDKSGLPNDRFSAERPEGSISTLTIQRTEQRDSAMYRCASSLRMSPKPTDTHYFGPGTRLTVL.

This chain uses TRBV7-2 with TRBJ1-2, with 9 bases that match TRBD1. This CDR3 comprises 13 residues. CDR1 and CDR2 from the germline V gene are SGHTA and FQGNSA. The V and J ends lost 5 bases and 8 bases, in that order; junction bases with no gene match: 6. The CDR3 loop reads CASSTGQGQGYTF. For the CDR3, the DNA is TGTGCCAGCAGCACGGGACAGGGTCAGGGCTACACCTTC.

The rearrangement joins TRBV7-6 to TRBJ2-3; TRBD2 might be the D (5 bases). Germline V lookup: CDR1 SGHVS, CDR2 FNYEAQ. This CDR3 is built from 15 residues. V was clipped by 2 bases and J by 8 bases, with 17 bases between them. CDR3 DNA sequence: TGTGCCAGCAGCTTAAGAATCGGGAATCAAGCTACGCAGTATTTT. Protein sequence: CASSLRIGNQATQYF.

On this clonotype: An end of the junction differs from the germline gene, which may be a read error. This chain connects TRBV27 to TRBJ2-1; TRBD2 matches at 9 bases. Per germline, CDR1 MNHEY and CDR2 SMNVEV (reference sequence). This CDR3 spans 15 amino acids. The CDR3, as DNA: TGCGCCAGCAGCCCCAGAGGGACTAGCAGGAATGAGCAGTTCTTC. Translating it yields CASSPRGTSRNEQFF.

The gene calls are TRBV7-8 and TRBJ1-6; 8 bases are a match to TRBD1. The CDR3 has 15 residues. J gave up 7 bases and V 1 base, and 3 bases lay outside the gene matches. Germline-derived CDR1 and CDR2 are SGHVS and FQNEAQ. The CDR3 sequence: CASSLETGDNSPLHF. Here the CDR3 DNA reads TGTGCCAGCAGCTTAGAGACAGGGGACAATTCACCCCTCCACTTT.

This rearrangement joins TRBV2 to TRBJ2-7, with TRBD2 matching over 8 bases. With V trimmed by 4 bases and J by 2 bases, 16 bases remained unmatched. Germline CDR1 reads SNHLY; CDR2 reads FYNNEI. The CDR3 is 18 residues long. The chain's CDR3 is CASSGNLPDGGRPYEQYF. For the CDR3, the DNA is TGTGCCAGCAGTGGGAACCTCCCGGACGGCGGGAGGCCCTACGAGCAGTACTTC.

The chain recombines TRBV6-6 with TRBJ2-1; TRBD2 matches 11 bases. Germline assignment: CDR1 MNHNY and CDR2 SVGAGI (reference sequence). This CDR3 region has 15 residues. V trimming: 5 bases; J trimming: 6 bases; junction bases outside the gene matches: 6. This CDR3 reads CASSNPTSGINEQFF. The CDR3 bases are TGTGCCAGCAGTAATCCGACTAGCGGGATCAATGAGCAGTTCTTC.

V is TRBV6-7 and J is TRBJ2-1; 14 nucleotides match TRBD2. TRBV6-7 falls under the ORF class, with uncertain function. Trimming removed 0 bases from V and 5 bases from J; junction bases left unmatched: 9. This CDR3 is built from 19 residues. The CDR3 DNA sequence: TGTGCCAGCAGTTACTCGTCGGGACTAGCGGGAGTTCGCCACAATGAGCAGTTCTTC. Residues: CASSYSSGLAGVRHNEQFF.

The sample holds a few counts of this clonotype. The chain combines TRBV6-6 with TRBJ2-7; D ambiguous. CDR3 length: 15 amino acids. Trimming removed 5 bases at V and 6 bases at J, with 20 bases between. The germline V gene has CDR1 MNHNY and CDR2 SVGAGI (reference sequence). The CDR3 DNA reads TGTGCCAGCAGTCCCTCGGTGGTGGGTTTGGGCGAGCAGTACTTC. It codes for CASSPSVVGLGEQYF.

Only a few counts were recorded for this clonotype. The chain uses TRBV11-2 and TRBJ2-3; 11 nucleotides match TRBD2. Germline V gene lookup returns CDR1 SGHAT and CDR2 FQNNGV. J was trimmed by 3 bases and V by 5 bases; bases with no gene match: 10. This CDR3 region has 17 residues. The CDR3 coding sequence is TGTGCCAGCAGCCCGACTCCGGGACTAGCGGTAACAGATACGCAGTATTTT. This sequence encodes CASSPTPGLAVTDTQYF.